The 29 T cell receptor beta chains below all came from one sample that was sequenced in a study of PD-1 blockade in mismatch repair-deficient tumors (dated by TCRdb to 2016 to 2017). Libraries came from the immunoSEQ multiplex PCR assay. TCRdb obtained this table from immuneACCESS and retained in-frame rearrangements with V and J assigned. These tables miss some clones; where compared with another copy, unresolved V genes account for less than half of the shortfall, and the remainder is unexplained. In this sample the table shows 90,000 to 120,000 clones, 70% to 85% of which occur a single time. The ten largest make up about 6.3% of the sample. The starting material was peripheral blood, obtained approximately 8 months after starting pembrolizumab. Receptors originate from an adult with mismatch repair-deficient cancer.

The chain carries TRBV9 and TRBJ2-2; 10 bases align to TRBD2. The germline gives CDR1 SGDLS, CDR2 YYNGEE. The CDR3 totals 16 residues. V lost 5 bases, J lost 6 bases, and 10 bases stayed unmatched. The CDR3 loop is CASSATSGIIAGELFF. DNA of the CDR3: TGTGCCAGCAGTGCCACTAGCGGGATTATTGCCGGGGAGCTGTTTTTT.

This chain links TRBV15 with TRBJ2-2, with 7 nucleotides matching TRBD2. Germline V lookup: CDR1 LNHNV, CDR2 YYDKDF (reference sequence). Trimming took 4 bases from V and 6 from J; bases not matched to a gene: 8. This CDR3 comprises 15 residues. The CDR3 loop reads CATSNKSGIAGELFF. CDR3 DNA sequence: TGTGCCACCAGCAACAAGAGCGGGATTGCCGGGGAGCTGTTTTTT.

CDR3 nucleotides: TGTGCCAGCAGCCAATTGCAGGGGCTCGCTGAAGCTTTCTTT. Protein sequence: CASSQLQGLAEAFF. V gene TRBV5-6 combines with J gene TRBJ1-1; tentatively, D is TRBD1 (6 bases). V was shortened by 4 bases and J by 6 bases, with 16 bases between the two germline ends. Germline V gives CDR1 SGHDT, CDR2 YYEEEE. The CDR3 sequence is 14 residues long.

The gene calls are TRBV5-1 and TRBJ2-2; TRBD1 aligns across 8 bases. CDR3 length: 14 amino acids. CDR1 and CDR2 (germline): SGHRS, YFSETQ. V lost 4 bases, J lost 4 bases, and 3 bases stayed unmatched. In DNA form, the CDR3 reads TGCGCCAGCAGCATGGGACAGGCCACCGGGGAGCTGTTTTTT. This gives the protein CASSMGQATGELFF. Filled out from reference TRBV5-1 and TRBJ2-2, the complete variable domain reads KAGVTQTPRYLIKTRGQQVTLSCSPISGHRSVSWYQQTPGQGLQFLFEYFSETQRNKGNFPGRFSGRQFSNSRSEMNVSTLELGDSALYLCASSMGQATGELFFGEGSRLTVL.

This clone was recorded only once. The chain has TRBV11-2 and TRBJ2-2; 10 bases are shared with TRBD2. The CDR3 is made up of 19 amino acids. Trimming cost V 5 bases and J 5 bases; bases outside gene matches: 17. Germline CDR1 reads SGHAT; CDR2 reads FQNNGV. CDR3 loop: CASSPRLSGGLKETGELFF. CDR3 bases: TGTGCCAGCAGCCCCCGCCTTAGCGGGGGGCTTAAGGAGACCGGGGAGCTGTTTTTT.

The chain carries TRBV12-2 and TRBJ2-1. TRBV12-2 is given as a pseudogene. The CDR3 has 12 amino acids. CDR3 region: CASRLVWGEQFF. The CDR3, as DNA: TGTGCAAGTCGCTTAGTGTGGGGGGAGCAGTTCTTC.

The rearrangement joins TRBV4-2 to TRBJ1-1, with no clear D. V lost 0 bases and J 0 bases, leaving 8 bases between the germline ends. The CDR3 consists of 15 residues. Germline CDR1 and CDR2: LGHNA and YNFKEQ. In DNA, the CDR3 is TGTGCCAGCAGCCAAGAGGGTCGGATGAACACTGAAGCTTTCTTT. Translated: CASSQEGRMNTEAFF.

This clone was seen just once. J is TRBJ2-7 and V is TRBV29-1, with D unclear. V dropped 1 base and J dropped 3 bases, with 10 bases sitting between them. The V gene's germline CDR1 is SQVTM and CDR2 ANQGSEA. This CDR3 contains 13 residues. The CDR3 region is CSVEVYRDYEQYF. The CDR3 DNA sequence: TGCAGCGTTGAAGTTTATAGGGACTACGAGCAGTACTTC.

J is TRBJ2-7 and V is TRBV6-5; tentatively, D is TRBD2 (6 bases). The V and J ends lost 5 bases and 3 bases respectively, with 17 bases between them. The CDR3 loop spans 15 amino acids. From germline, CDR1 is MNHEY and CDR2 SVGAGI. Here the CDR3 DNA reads TGTGCCAGCAGTCCCCCGGGGACTTTCCGCTACGAGCAGTACTTC. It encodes CASSPPGTFRYEQYF.

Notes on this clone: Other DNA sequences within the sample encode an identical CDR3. CDR3 in DNA: TGTGCCAGCAGCCCCCGTTCGGTGGGGACTGAAGCTTTCTTT. This translates into CASSPRSVGTEAFF. The rearrangement joins TRBV7-6 to TRBJ1-1; no firm D call. The CDR3 covers 14 residues. CDR1 is SGHVS and CDR2 is FNYEAQ in the germline V gene. The V end was cut by 5 bases, the J end by 5 bases, with 15 bases between.

The CDR3 reads CAISEQQGRNTGELFF. The DNA for the CDR3 is TGTGCCATCAGTGAGCAACAGGGGCGGAACACCGGGGAGCTGTTTTTT. The V call is TRBV10-3, the J call TRBJ2-2, with TRBD1 matching over 7 bases. CDR1 is ENHRY, CDR2 SYGVKD, per germline. The CDR3 consists of 16 residues. V dropped 2 bases and J dropped 1; count of bases not matched to a gene: 4.

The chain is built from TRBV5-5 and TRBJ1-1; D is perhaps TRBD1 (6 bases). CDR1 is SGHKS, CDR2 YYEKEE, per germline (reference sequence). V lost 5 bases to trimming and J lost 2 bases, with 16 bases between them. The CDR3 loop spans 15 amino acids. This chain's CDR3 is CASSLRDTKNTEAFF. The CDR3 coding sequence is TGTGCCAGCAGTCTCCGGGACACCAAAAACACTGAAGCTTTCTTT.

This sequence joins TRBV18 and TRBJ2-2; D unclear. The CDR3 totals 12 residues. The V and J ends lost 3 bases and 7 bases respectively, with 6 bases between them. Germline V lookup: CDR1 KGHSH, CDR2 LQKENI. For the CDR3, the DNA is TGTGCCAGCTCACCTTTAGGCGGGGAGCTGTTTTTT. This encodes CASSPLGGELFF.

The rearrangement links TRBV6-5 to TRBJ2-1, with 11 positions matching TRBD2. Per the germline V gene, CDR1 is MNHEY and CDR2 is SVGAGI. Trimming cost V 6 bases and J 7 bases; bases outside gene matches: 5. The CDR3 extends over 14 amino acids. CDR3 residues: CASRIGTSGNEQFF. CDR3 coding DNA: TGTGCCAGCAGAATAGGGACTAGCGGAAATGAGCAGTTCTTC.

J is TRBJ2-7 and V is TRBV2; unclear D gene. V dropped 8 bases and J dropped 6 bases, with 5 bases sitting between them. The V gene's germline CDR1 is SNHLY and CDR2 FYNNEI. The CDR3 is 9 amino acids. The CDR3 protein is CASSPEQYF. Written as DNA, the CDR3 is TGTGCCAGCTCCCCCGAGCAGTACTTC.

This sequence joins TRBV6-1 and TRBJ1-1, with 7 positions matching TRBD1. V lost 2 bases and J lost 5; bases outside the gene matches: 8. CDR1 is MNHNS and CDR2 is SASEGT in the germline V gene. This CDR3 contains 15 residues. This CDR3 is CASSEMSGGRTEAFF. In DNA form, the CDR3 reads TGTGCCAGCAGTGAAATGTCAGGGGGTAGAACTGAAGCTTTCTTT.

For the CDR3, the DNA is TGTGCCAGCAGCAACATCGCGAACACCGGGGAGCTGTTTTTT. This codes for CASSNIANTGELFF. The genes are TRBV5-4 and TRBJ2-2; the D is unclear. Trimming took 4 bases from V and 0 from J, leaving 7 bases between them. Germline V gene data show CDR1 as SGHNT and CDR2 as YYREEE (reference sequence). The CDR3 consists of 14 residues.

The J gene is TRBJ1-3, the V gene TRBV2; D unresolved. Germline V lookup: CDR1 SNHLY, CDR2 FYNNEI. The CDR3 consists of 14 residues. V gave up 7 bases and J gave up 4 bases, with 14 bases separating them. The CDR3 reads CASIESSNGNTIYF. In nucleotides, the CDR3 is TGTGCCAGCATCGAGAGTAGTAACGGAAACACCATATATTTT.

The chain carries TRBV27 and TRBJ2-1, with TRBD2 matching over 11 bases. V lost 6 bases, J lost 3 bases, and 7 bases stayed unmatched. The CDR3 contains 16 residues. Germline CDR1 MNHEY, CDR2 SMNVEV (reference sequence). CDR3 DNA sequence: TGTGCCAGCAGGAAGGGACTAGCGGACAACTACAATGAGCAGTTCTTC. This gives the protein CASRKGLADNYNEQFF.

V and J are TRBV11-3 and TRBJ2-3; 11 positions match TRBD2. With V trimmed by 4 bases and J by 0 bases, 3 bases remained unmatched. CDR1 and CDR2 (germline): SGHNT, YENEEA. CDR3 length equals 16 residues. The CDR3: CASSSGTSGSTDTQYF. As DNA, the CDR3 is TGTGCCAGCAGCTCGGGGACTAGCGGTAGCACAGATACGCAGTATTTT.

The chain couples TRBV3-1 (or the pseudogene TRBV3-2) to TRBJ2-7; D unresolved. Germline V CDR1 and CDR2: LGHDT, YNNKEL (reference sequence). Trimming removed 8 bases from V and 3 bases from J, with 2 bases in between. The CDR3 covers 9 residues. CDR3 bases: TGTGCCAGCTGCTACGAGCAGTACTTC. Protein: CASCYEQYF.

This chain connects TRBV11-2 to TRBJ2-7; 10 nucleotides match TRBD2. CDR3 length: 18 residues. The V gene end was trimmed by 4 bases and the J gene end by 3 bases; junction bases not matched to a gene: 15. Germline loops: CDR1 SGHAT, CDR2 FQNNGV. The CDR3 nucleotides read TGTGCCAGCAGCTCTAGGTTATCCGGGACTAGCGAGAACTACGAGCAGTACTTC. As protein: CASSSRLSGTSENYEQYF.

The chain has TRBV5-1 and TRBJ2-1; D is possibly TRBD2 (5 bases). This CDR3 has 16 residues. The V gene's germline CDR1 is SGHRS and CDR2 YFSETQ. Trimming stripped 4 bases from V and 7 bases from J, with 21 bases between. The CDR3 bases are TGCGCCAGCAGCCCGGCCCGGACGCGGGTCATGAATGAGCAGTTCTTC. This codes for CASSPARTRVMNEQFF.

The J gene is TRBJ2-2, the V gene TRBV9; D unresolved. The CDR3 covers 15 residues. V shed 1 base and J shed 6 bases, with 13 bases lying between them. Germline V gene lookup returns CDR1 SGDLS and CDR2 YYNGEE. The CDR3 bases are TGTGCCAGCAGCGTAAGGACCAGCGACTCCGGGGAGCTGTTTTTT. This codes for CASSVRTSDSGELFF.

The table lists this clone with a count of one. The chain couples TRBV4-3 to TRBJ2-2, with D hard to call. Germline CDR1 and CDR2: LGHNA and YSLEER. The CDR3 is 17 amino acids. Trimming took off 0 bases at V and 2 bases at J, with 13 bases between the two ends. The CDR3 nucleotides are TGCGCCAGCAGCCAAGAGACACAAAGCACAAACACCGGGGAGCTGTTTTTT. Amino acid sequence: CASSQETQSTNTGELFF.

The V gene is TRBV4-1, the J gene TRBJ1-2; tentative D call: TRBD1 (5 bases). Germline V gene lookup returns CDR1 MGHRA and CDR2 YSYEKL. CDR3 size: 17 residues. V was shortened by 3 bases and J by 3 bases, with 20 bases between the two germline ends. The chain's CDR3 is CASSHPERGRRDYGYTF. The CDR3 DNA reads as TGCGCCAGCAGCCATCCCGAACGGGGGAGGAGGGACTATGGCTACACCTTC.

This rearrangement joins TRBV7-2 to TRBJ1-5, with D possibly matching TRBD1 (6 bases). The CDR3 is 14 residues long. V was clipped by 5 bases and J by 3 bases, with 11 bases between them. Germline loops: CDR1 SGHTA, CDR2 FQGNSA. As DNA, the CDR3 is TGTGCCAGCAGCCCAGGACAGTACAATCAGCCCCAGCATTTT. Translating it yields CASSPGQYNQPQHF.

CDR3 coding DNA: TGTGCCAGTAGTATACTGTCTAGCGGGAGATTAGATACGCAGTATTTT. This gives the protein CASSILSSGRLDTQYF. The gene calls are TRBV19 and TRBJ2-3; 10 bases are shared with TRBD2. Trimming removed 2 bases from V and 5 bases from J; junction bases left unmatched: 7. The germline gives CDR1 LNHDA, CDR2 SQIVND (reference sequence). The CDR3 extends over 16 amino acids.

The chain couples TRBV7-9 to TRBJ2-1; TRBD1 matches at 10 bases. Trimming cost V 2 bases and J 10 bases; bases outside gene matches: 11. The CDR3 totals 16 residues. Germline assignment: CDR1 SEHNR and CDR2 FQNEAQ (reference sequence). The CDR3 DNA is TGTGCCAGCAGCTTAAGGGGCGGGACAGGGGTTGAGGAGCAGTTCTTC. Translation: CASSLRGGTGVEEQFF.